These 2 T cell receptor beta chains were all obtained from the same sample, sequenced in a study of human CD8 memory T cell subsets. By UMI-labeled 5' RACE, the TCR beta libraries were made. TCRdb re-analyzed the 5' RACE reads; it lists each CDR3 protein once, without DNA. This repertoire includes fewer than 20,000 distinct CDR3 sequences. Sequencing was done on a sample of CD8+ T cells from PBMCs. These receptors were obtained from a human donor in good health.

This sequence joins TRBV21-1 and TRBJ2-7. TRBV21-1 is described as a pseudogene. The CDR3 sequence is 14 residues long. CDR3 sequence: CASSKAGISYEQYF.

This chain links TRBV7-2 with TRBJ2-1; there is no DNA to check the TCRdb D call of TRBD1. The length of the CDR3 is 15 residues. Germline CDR1 and CDR2: SGHTA and FQGNSA. The CDR3 sequence: CASSWTGDEYNEQFF.